This T cell receptor (beta chain) is drawn from a study of blood T cell repertoires in COVID-19. Per the study methods: Reference gene primer amplification yielded estimated nucleated cell counts. TCRdb's table, derived via immunoSEQ multiplex PCR, lists solely in-frame clones and lacks some. V, J and clone size derive from that table, while D and trimming were established from the DNA sequence. The sample consists of under 250,000 clones, around 90% of them appearing once. This clone occurred a few times. Trimming removed 3 bases from V and 3 bases from J; junction bases left unmatched: 3. This CDR3 is 14 amino acids long. In germline, CDR1 is LNHDA, CDR2 SQIVND (reference sequence).

The chain uses TRBV19 and TRBJ2-7; 9 bases map to TRBD1. The receptor comes from a man in his sixties who had recovered from COVID-19. The source material was peripheral blood. The DNA for the CDR3 is TGTGCCAGTAGTATGAGACAGGGGGGCTACGAGCAGTACTTC. Its translation is CASSMRQGGYEQYF.